These 4 T cell receptor beta chains were all obtained from the same sample, sequenced in a study of blood T cells in healthy people across ages (dated by TCRdb to between 2015 and 2017). Library creation used 5' RACE. TCRdb shows the sequencer as Illumina HiSeq 2500. A second roughly 6 to 11 cycle PCR used a sample-barcoded 5' primer and a J-beta primer mix. The public reads were reanalyzed by TCRdb: fastp trimming at Q25, MiXCR alignment, in-frame beta chains only. Entries that share a CDR3 protein sequence are merged under the most common genes and DNA. For this sample there are 1.5 million or so distinct CDR3 sequences; approximately 40% appear just once. The ten largest clones capture less than 8% of the sample. The specimen was blood. The origin of the receptors is a woman between 18 and 29 years old in good health.

The chain uses TRBV28 and TRBJ1-4; a weak D match, TRBD1 (5 bases). The V end lost 10 bases, the J end lost 8 bases, and 17 bases lay between the germline ends. This CDR3 comprises 13 residues. Germline V CDR1 and CDR2: MDHEN, SYDVKM. CDR3: CATSPGVGEKLFF. In DNA, the CDR3 is TGTGCCACCAGCCCGGGGGTTGGCGAAAAACTGTTTTTT.

This clonotype occurred once. V is TRBV12-3 or TRBV12-4 and J is TRBJ2-3; perhaps TRBD1 as D (6 bases). This CDR3 region has 16 residues. Between the trimmed V and J ends, which lost 5 bases and 3 bases, there was a span of 18 bases. The CDR3 loop reads CASSVGQSISTDTQYF. CDR3 DNA: TGTGCCAGCAGTGTCGGACAGTCTATATCGACAGATACGCAGTATTTT.

A few counts support this clonotype. The chain carries TRBV6-2 or TRBV6-3 and TRBJ1-5; 9 nucleotides agree with TRBD1. The CDR3 runs to 17 residues. Germline loops: CDR1 MNHEY, CDR2 SVGEGT. The ends lost 6 bases at V and 7 bases at J; junction bases unmatched: 16. In DNA, the CDR3 is TGTGCCAGCAGGATTGCACAGGGGGCACTCTCTAGGCAGCCCCAGCATTTT. It yields the protein CASRIAQGALSRQPQHF.

The chain is built from TRBV12-3 or TRBV12-4 and TRBJ1-1, with D perhaps TRBD1 (5 bases). The CDR3 has 15 amino acids. The V end was cut by 0 bases, the J end by 6 bases, with 14 bases between. The CDR3 sequence: CASSLAPGGFAEAFF. The CDR3 DNA reads TGTGCCAGCAGTTTAGCGCCTGGGGGTTTCGCTGAAGCTTTCTTT.